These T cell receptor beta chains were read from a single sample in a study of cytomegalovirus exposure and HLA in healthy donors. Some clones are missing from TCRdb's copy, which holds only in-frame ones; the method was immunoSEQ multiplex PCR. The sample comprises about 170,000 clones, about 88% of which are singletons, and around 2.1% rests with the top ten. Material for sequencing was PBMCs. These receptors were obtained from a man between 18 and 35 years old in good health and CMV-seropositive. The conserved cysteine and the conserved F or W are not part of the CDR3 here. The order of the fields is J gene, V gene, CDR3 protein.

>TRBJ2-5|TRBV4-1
ASSQDQVASGQETQY
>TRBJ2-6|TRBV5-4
ASSLGSNAPGANGLT
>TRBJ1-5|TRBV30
AWSVGGDQPQH
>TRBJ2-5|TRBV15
ATSRDSGGAETQY
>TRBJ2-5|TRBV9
ASSPSGFKQETQY
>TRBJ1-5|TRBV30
AWDRGDSNQPQH
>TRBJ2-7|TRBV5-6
ASSLLHEQY
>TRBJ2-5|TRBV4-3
ASSQGASGQTQY
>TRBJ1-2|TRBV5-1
ASSFRQDYGYT
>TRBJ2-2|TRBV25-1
ASSRVGGTGELF
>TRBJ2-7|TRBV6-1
ASSDFGAAYEQY
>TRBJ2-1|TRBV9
ASSPGTGAGNEQF
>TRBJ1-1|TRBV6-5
ASSGGSFEAF
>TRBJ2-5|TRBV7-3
ASSLTGLAGGRETQY
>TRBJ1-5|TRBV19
ASSSFRVGHQPQH
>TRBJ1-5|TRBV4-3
ASSQGQNSNQPQH
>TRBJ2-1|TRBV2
ASSEAGGGANEQF
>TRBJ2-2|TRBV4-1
ASSHYGQNTGELF
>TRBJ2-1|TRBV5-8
ASSLGVAGVSYNEQF
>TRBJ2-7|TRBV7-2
ASSQGGGAYEQY
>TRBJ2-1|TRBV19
ASSPSGDLSYNEQF